The 15 T cell receptor beta chains in this list originate from one sample, sequenced in a study of T cells expressing NK-cell markers (TCRdb year 2020). Libraries came from 5' RACE. TCRdb names Illumina HiSeq 2000 as the instrument used. Through TCRdb reprocessing, the reads give one entry per CDR3 protein sequence; DNA is omitted. The sample table holds 500,000 to 600,000 distinct CDR3 sequences. 3% to 4.5% of the sample rests with the top ten. Sequencing was performed on blood T cells: a sorted CD56 or NKG2C T cell subset, CD4+ or CD8+ T cells, or bulk PBMC T cells (not recorded which). Receptors originate from a man aged 18 to 35 in good health. Donor details come from another sample of the same person, matched by shared clones.

The rearrangement uses TRBV13 and TRBJ1-3; TCRdb's D call, TRBD1, is unchecked because there is no DNA. The CDR3 has 17 residues. The germline gives CDR1 PRHDT, CDR2 FYEKMQ (reference sequence). CDR3 loop: CASSPRQGSNSGNTIYF.

The CDR3 spells CATSDLRDMGLDTQYF. The chain carries TRBV24-1 and TRBJ2-3; TCRdb gives TRBD1 as the D gene, but with no DNA this cannot be confirmed. This CDR3 comprises 16 residues. Germline V gene sequence: CDR1 KGHDR, CDR2 SFDVKD.

V is TRBV7-2 and J is TRBJ2-1; the D call of TRBD2 rests on TCRdb alone, since no DNA is present to check it. CDR3 size: 15 residues. Looked up from germline, CDR1 is SGHTA and CDR2 is FQGNSA. The CDR3 sequence is CASRSPSGSKNEQFF.

The chain links TRBV27 to TRBJ2-3; absent DNA, TCRdb's TRBD2 call cannot be checked. This CDR3 region has 18 residues. Germline V gives CDR1 MNHEY, CDR2 SMNVEV (reference sequence). The CDR3 sequence is CASSSPLWAGGFTDTQYF.

The chain has TRBV3-1 and TRBJ1-1; checking the TCRdb D call of TRBD1 is not possible without DNA. The V gene's germline CDR1 is LGHDT and CDR2 YNNKEL (reference sequence). This CDR3 region has 15 residues. CDR3 residues: CASSPRTGGSAEAFF.

This chain uses TRBV7-2 with TRBJ2-7; the D gene TCRdb calls, TRBD2, cannot be checked with no DNA. Germline V CDR1 and CDR2: SGHTA, FQGNSA. The CDR3 is 15 amino acids. CDR3 protein: CASSLVEGSSYEQYF.

The rearrangement uses TRBV20-1 and TRBJ2-1; TCRdb reports TRBD2, a call that lacks DNA to check it against. Germline values: CDR1 DFQATT, CDR2 SNEGSKA (reference sequence). This CDR3 is built from 18 residues. This CDR3 reads CSARPLGLAGTHRREQFF.

The chain joins TRBV12-3 or TRBV12-4 to TRBJ2-7; there is no DNA to check the TCRdb D call of TRBD2. The CDR3 sequence is 15 residues long. CDR3 residues: CASRPDPLLSYEQYF.

The J gene is TRBJ2-1, the V gene TRBV21-1; TCRdb gives TRBD1 as the D gene, but with no DNA this cannot be confirmed. TRBV21-1 represents a pseudogene. The length of the CDR3 is 11 residues. The CDR3 protein is CASRTRKGEFF.

The rearrangement joins TRBV7-9 to TRBJ2-5; with no DNA, the TCRdb D assignment of TRBD1 cannot be verified. Germline CDR1 SEHNR, CDR2 FQNEAQ (reference sequence). CDR3 size: 15 residues. The CDR3 reads CASSSSEGQPETQYF.

The V gene is TRBV6-5, the J gene TRBJ1-3; TCRdb picks TRBD1, but there is no DNA to check that call. Germline CDR1 MNHEY, CDR2 SVGAGI. The CDR3 sequence is 16 residues long. The CDR3 is CASRGMGARSGNTIYF.

V and J are TRBV29-1 and TRBJ1-4. Per germline, CDR1 SQVTM and CDR2 ANQGSEA. The CDR3 loop spans 11 amino acids. The CDR3 here is CSVAQAEKLFF.

This chain uses TRBV4-2 with TRBJ2-1; there is no DNA to check the TCRdb D call of TRBD2. Looked up from germline, CDR1 is LGHNA and CDR2 is YNFKEQ. The CDR3 runs 15 residues. CDR3 protein: CASSGRGLAGNEQFF.

V is TRBV7-2 and J is TRBJ2-5; TCRdb gives TRBD1 as the D gene, but with no DNA this cannot be confirmed. The germline V gene has CDR1 SGHTA and CDR2 FQGNSA. There are 15 residues in the CDR3. This CDR3 reads CASSLPTGFQETQYF.

The V and J genes are TRBV4-1 and TRBJ1-1. Germline assignment: CDR1 MGHRA and CDR2 YSYEKL. CDR3 length: 15 amino acids. CDR3 amino acids: CASSQDPGEGPEAFF.